This T cell receptor (beta chain) stems from a study of CD8+CD57+ T cells in acquired aplastic anemia. Genomic DNA provided the template from which TCR beta VDJ and CDR3 profiles were obtained. MiXCR, applied by TCRdb to the reads, yields one record per CDR3 protein. The data hold fewer than 300,000 distinct CDR3 sequences, with approximately 86% observed a single time. In patients chosen for sequencing, flow cytometry had shown CD8+CD57+ cell expansion. Per germline, CDR1 SEHNR and CDR2 FQNEAQ (reference sequence). With V trimmed by 4 bases and J by 11 bases, 15 bases remained unmatched. The CDR3 loop spans 16 amino acids.

V usage is TRBV7-9 and J usage is TRBJ2-1; 9 bases are shared with TRBD1. The specimen was sorted CD4+, CD8+, or CD8+CD57+ T cells (not recorded which) from PBMCs. This TCR was sampled from a human donor with aplastic anemia. The CDR3 DNA reads TGTGCCAGCAGCTCGATGCAGGACAGGGGCTACGAGCAGCAGTTCTTC. Its translation is CASSSMQDRGYEQQFF.